This TCR beta chain originates from a study of cytomegalovirus exposure and HLA in healthy donors (dated by TCRdb to about 2017). For the wider study: According to an earlier analysis of a few hundred of the donors, about 179 million T cells yielded some 110 million unique TCR beta sequences and approximately 280 Gb of sequence data. To predict cytomegalovirus infection status, the study combined high-throughput TCR immunosequencing, statistical association of individual TCRs with disease status, and machine learning. Alongside the repertoire data, information on donor age, sex, ethnicity and CMV serostatus was compiled. The study was designed to test whether signatures of past pathogen exposure could be identified by cataloging public T cell receptors. Rather than drawing on any new phenotypic data, the later analysis identified candidate immune exposures from TCR beta sequences and the way those sequences occurred across donors. An early release that covered some 640 HLA-typed donors contained approximately 290 gigabases of sequencing data and roughly 84 million unique TCR sequences. A separate validation cohort of some 130 different subjects was used in addition to the roughly 670-subject first cohort. A later genetic analysis used genome-wide SNP genotypes for about 65% of the 666 donors, treating that subset as a discovery cohort. Of the roughly 400 genotyped donors, 70% to 90% were placed in the genetic ancestry cluster associated with self-reported Caucasian donors. In an earlier analysis of 500 to 650 of the donors, high-throughput TCR beta sequencing was used to judge whether each TCR beta V gene segment behaved as functional or pseudogenic. Typing coverage varied by locus: roughly 629-630 donors for A, B, C, DRB1 and DQB1; under 550 for DQA1; more than 600 for DPA1; roughly 450 for DPB1. Across around 400 genotyped donors of the cohort, an average of approximately 240,000 unique TCR beta nucleotide sequences per donor were sequenced, and 15% to 20% of those sequences were non-productive. The T cell repertoires of around 730 subjects were profiled by immunosequencing and related to cytomegalovirus serostatus. Several DR-DQ haplotypes were treated as single units for association and clustering because of strong linkage in the cohort. A later analysis re-examined previously published TCR beta repertoires from about 700 donors and added high-resolution HLA genotyping to investigate patterns of TCR occurrence. Class I and class II HLA loci were covered by the typing at four-digit resolution. All discovery cohort repertoires had been generated using a single sequencing platform. Broader findings and caveats from the paper: When HLA alleles, especially DR and DQ, strongly co-occurred, TCR associations were difficult to assign to individual alleles. In an earlier analysis of under 600 of the donors, most TCR beta V segments were observed in productive rearrangements about 87% or about 30% of the time, broadly matching IMGT annotations. At a false discovery rate of 0.05, a later analysis linked under 20,000 TCR beta sequences to specific HLA alleles. Most TCR sequences were observed very rarely across donors, whereas some public TCRs were present in many individuals. In a later analysis, HLA-associated TCR beta chains were found to be more clonally expanded and to have lower generation probabilities than equally common non-associated chains. A further reported finding was that TCR beta sequences accurately predicted the HLA-A and HLA-B alleles for most subjects in the first cohort. Only TCR beta chains were sequenced in this cohort, and the absence of alpha or paired-chain data limited detectable features. Three of the identified cytomegalovirus-associated TCR beta chains were confirmed in vitro to be specific for cytomegalovirus antigens. Because HLA typing was missing for some donors at each locus, association tests included only the typed subset. Presence/absence analyses assumed roughly uniform sequencing depth across donors, an assumption that may not hold. A group of highly shared sequence variants was considered likely to be a technical artifact of the sequencing pipeline. According to a later analysis, parvovirus B19, influenza, CMV and Epstein-Barr virus appeared linked to several top co-occurrence clusters. Correlated functional status among segregating V segments might reflect linkage disequilibrium, but an unknown experimental factor could not be ruled out. A later analysis found that TCR association rates varied across HLA loci, with DRB1 alleles showing the most associated TCRs and HLA-C alleles the fewest. The study gave a list of under 200 TCR beta chains associated with cytomegalovirus. The 87-base-pair reads could not distinguish some IMGT-functional V segments, including TRBV6-2 and TRBV6-3, so those segments were excluded. Seventeen rarely observed V segments, including chromosome 9 orphons, were excluded from the earlier analysis of approximately 600 of the donors because counts were too low. According to a later analysis, most CMV-associated TCR beta chains appeared to be HLA-restricted, and the HLA associations seemed to be driven largely by CMV exposure. According to the authors, the approach could potentially be generalized to other disease states and immunological phenotypes. Cytomegalovirus status was reported to be diagnosed by the classifier with high specificity and sensitivity in both the original and validation cohorts. A later genetic analysis reported fewer N-insertions in productive TCRs among donors in an Asian-associated ancestry cluster than the roughly 620-donor mean. In a later genetic analysis, a missense DCLRE1C variant was associated with V-gene and J-gene trimming of TCR beta chains, and the association was replicated in an independent cohort. For the cohort, immune exposure information was limited to CMV serostatus.

V loses 6 bases, J loses 2 bases, and the germline ends lie 8 bases apart. The CDR3 runs 13 residues from the cysteine to the phenylalanine. Only the CDR3 portion is preserved as DNA: 39 bases, with reading frame beginning at the first base. As encoded in the germline V gene, CDR1 is MDHEN while CDR2 is SYDVKM. This clone was counted between two and nine times. This clone's antigen is unknown. No per-base quality is available; no much larger clone lies one base away. Library prep was done by the immunoSEQ multiplex PCR assay. For the multiplex PCR, a mixture combining 60 forward primers for TCR Vbeta segments and 13 reverse primers for TCR Jbeta segments was used. A multiplex PCR assay on genomic DNA amplified the CDR3 region of rearranged TCR beta genes. On the Illumina HiSeq System, the amplified TCR beta libraries were sequenced as 87-base-pair reads. On the study's bioinformatics: A later analysis tallied roughly 76 million unique TCR beta chains across the 550 to 850 repertoires, and 10 million to 11 million of those chains were shared by two or more donors. A nearest-neighbor algorithm error-corrected the raw reads and collapsed the reads into unique sequences, merging closely related sequences to remove PCR and sequencing errors. CDR3 sequences were aligned to IMGT reference sequences to assign V, D and J gene segments. For a sequence to be retained, a match of at least six nucleotides to both a V gene segment and a J gene segment was required. Rearrangements were called productive when the CDR3 lacked stop codons and stayed in frame with V and J; all others were non-productive. CDR3 was defined according to IMGT convention as the region running from the second conserved V-encoded cysteine to the conserved J-encoded phenylalanine. In an earlier analysis of 587 of the donors, sequences lacking an unambiguous match to a single V gene segment were excluded. An earlier analysis of 587 of the donors classified V segments as functional when productive rearrangements were above 56.7% and as segregating when the standard deviation between donors was above 5%. A statistical classification framework was built for diagnosing cytomegalovirus status from the catalog of TCR beta chain sequences. In a later analysis, TCR nucleotide sequences were compared against IMGT/GENE-DB human TR gene sequences so that V and J genes could be assigned. In a later analysis, CDR3 sequences and most-parsimonious VDJ recombination scenarios were assigned using the TCRdist pipeline. In a later analysis, each TCR beta chain was defined by its CDR3 amino acid sequence together with its V-gene family, and reads lacking a unique V-gene family were excluded. As a way to deal with suspected cross-contamination and a sequencing artifact, a later analysis dropped 500 to 700 nucleotide sequences that were highly shared and had low generation probability. In a later analysis, a clonal expansion index for each public chain was calculated from normalized within-repertoire ranks of inferred template counts. In a later analysis, generation probabilities were computed with a VDJ recombination model fitted to out-of-frame rearrangements, and the resulting probabilities were checked against IGoR. In a later analysis, TCR-TCR, TCR-HLA and TCR-CMV co-occurrence was scored with hypergeometric tests, and a repertoire-size bias correction was applied to TCR pairs. To estimate false discovery rates, a later analysis permuted the HLA or CMV assignments 20 times. In a later analysis, co-occurring TCRs were grouped using DBSCAN, and TCRdist sequence similarity was added for clustering within HLA-allele-positive subsets. Repertoires with fewer than 30,000 or more than 120,000 public chains, plus five repertoires with anomalous nucleotide sharing, were excluded from co-occurrence clustering. The table was pulled from immuneACCESS by TCRdb, which kept in-frame rearrangements only. Such tables lose some clones; where checked, under half of the loss comes from unresolved V genes, and the rest has no known cause. That table furnishes V, J and clone size, whereas the DNA furnished D and trimming. This sample lists 90,000 to 150,000 clones; roughly 9% were detected once. Around 6% of the sample belongs to the ten largest clones.

In total, just over 650 healthy bone marrow donors made up the cohort. At the time of sampling, every cohort member was nominally healthy, though immune exposures that went unrecorded were likely present. The donor tested CMV seropositive and was one of the 289 seropositive cohort members. A peripheral blood sample was provided by each donor, and peripheral blood mononuclear cells were used for TCR beta sequencing. Genomic DNA was extracted from the blood cell samples with the Qiagen DNeasy Blood Extraction Kit. The clonotype originates from a woman aged 40-49 years in good health and CMV-seropositive. The sample comprised PBMCs. This sequence uses TRBV28 and TRBJ1-5; the D gene cannot be resolved reliably. The CDR3 region reads CASSRDRNQPQHF. The nucleotides are TGTGCCAGCAGCCGGGATCGCAATCAGCCCCAGCATTTT.